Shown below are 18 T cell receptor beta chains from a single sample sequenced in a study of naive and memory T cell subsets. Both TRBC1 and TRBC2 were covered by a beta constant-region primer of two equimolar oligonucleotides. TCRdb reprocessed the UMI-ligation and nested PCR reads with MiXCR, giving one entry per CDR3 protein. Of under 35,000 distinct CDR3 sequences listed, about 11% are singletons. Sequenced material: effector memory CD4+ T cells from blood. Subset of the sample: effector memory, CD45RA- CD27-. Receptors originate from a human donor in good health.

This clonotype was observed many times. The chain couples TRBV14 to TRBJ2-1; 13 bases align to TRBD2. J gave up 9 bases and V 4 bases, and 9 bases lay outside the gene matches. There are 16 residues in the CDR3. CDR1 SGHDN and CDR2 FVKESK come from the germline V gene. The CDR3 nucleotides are TGTGCCAGCAGCCCCTGGACTAGCGGGAGTGGAGGTGAGCAGTTCTTC. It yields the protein CASSPWTSGSGGEQFF.

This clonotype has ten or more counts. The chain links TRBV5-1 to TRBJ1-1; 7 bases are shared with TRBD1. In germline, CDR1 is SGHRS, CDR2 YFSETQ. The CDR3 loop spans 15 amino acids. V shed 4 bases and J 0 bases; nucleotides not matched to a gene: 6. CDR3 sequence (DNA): TGCGCCAGCAGCAGGGGGGACAGCATGAACACTGAAGCTTTCTTT. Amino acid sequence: CASSRGDSMNTEAFF.

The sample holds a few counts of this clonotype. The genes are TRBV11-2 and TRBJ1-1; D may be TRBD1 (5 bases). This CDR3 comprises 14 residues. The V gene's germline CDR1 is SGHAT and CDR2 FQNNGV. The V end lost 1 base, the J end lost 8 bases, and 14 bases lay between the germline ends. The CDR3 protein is CASSLVRGQKEAFF. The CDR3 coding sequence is TGTGCCAGCAGCTTAGTACGGGGCCAAAAAGAAGCTTTCTTT.

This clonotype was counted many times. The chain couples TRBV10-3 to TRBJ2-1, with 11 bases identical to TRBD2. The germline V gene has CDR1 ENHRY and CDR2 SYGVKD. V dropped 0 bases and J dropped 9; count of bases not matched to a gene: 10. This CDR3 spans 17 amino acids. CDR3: CAISESATSGRLGEQFF. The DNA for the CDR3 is TGTGCCATCAGTGAGTCGGCAACTAGCGGGAGACTAGGTGAGCAGTTCTTC.

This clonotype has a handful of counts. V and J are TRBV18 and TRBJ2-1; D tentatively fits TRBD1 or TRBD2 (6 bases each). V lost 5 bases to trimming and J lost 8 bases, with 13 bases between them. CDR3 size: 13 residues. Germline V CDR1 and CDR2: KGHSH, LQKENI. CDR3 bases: TGTGCCAGCTCATGGACGGGGGCCGATGAGCAGTTCTTC. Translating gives CASSWTGADEQFF. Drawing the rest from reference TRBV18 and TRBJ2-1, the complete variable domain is NAGVMQNPRHLVRRRGQEARLRCSPMKGHSHVYWYRQLPEEGLKFMVYLQKENIIDESGMPKERFSAEFPKEGPSILRIQQVVRGDSAAYFCASSWTGADEQFFGPGTRLTVL.

In nucleotides, the CDR3 is TGTGCCAGCAGTTTTCCACCCCAGGGGCGTCATGAAAAACTGTTTTTT. Translation: CASSFPPQGRHEKLFF. This sequence joins TRBV6-2 or TRBV6-3 and TRBJ1-4; weak D call: TRBD1 (6 bases). The CDR3 length is 16 residues. Germline lookup yields CDR1 MNHEY and CDR2 SVGEGT. V lost 4 bases and J 6 bases, leaving 18 bases between the germline ends.

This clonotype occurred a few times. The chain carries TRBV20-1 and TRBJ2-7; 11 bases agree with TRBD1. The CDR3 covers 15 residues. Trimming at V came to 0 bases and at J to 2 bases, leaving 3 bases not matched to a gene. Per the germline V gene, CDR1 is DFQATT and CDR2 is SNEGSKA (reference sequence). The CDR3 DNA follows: TGCAGTGCTAGAGAACGGGGACAGGGGGCCTACGAGCAGTACTTC. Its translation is CSARERGQGAYEQYF.

CDR3 residues: CASSVYRAGDEKLFF. CDR3 nucleotides: TGTGCCAGCAGTGTCTACAGGGCAGGGGACGAAAAACTGTTTTTT. This rearrangement joins TRBV6-1 to TRBJ1-4, with D maybe TRBD1 (6 bases). V dropped 4 bases and J dropped 8 bases, with 17 bases sitting between them. There are 15 residues in the CDR3. Looked up from germline, CDR1 is MNHNS and CDR2 is SASEGT.

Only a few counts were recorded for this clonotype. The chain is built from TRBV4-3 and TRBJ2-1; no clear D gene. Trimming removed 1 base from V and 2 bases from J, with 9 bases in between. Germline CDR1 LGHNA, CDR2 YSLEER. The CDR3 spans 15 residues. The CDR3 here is CASSQAADPYNEQFF. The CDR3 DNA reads TGCGCCAGCAGCCAAGCGGCGGATCCCTACAATGAGCAGTTCTTC.

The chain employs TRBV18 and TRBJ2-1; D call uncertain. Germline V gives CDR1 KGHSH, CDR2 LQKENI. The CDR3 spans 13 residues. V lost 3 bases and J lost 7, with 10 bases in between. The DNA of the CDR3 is TGTGCCAGCTCACCTTTTAAGGGAAATGAGCAGTTCTTC. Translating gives CASSPFKGNEQFF.

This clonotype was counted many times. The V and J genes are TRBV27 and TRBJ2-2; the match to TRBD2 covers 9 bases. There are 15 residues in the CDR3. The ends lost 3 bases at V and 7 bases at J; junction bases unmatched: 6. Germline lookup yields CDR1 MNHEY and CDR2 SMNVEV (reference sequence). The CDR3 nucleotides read TGTGCCAGCAGTTTGAGGGCGGGAGGGGTCGGGGAGCTGTTTTTT. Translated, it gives CASSLRAGGVGELFF.

The CDR3 here is CSARDIRASATGELFF. DNA of the CDR3: TGCAGTGCTAGAGATATTAGGGCTAGCGCCACCGGGGAGCTGTTTTTT. The gene calls are TRBV20-1 and TRBJ2-2; D may be TRBD2 (6 bases). V was clipped by 0 bases and J by 4 bases, with 15 bases between them. CDR3 length equals 16 residues. Looked up from germline, CDR1 is DFQATT and CDR2 is SNEGSKA (reference sequence).

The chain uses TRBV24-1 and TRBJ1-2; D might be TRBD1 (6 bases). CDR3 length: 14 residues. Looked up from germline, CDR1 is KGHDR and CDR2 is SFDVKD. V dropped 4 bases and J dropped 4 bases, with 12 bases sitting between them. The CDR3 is CATSDPARGYGYTF. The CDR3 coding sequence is TGTGCCACCAGTGACCCCGCCAGGGGCTATGGCTACACCTTC.

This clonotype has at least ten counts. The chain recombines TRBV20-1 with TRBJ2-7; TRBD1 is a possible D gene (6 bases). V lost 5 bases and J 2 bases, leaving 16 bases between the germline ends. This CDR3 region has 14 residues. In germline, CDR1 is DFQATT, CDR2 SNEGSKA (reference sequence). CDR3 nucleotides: TGCAGTGCTCGACGGGGACAAAGACCCTACGAGCAGTACTTC. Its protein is CSARRGQRPYEQYF.

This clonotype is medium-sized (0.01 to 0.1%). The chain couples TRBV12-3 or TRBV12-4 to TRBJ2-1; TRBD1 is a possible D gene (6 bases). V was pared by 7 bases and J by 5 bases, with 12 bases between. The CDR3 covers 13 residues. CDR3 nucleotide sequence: TGTGCCAGCACCTTTGGACAGAACAATGAGCAGTTCTTC. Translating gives CASTFGQNNEQFF.

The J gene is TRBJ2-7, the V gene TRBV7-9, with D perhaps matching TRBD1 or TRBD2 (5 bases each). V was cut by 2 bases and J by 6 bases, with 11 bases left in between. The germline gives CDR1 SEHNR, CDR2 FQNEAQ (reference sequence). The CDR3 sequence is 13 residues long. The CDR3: CASSLPGRGEQYF. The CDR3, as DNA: TGTGCCAGCAGCTTACCGGGGCGAGGCGAGCAGTACTTC.

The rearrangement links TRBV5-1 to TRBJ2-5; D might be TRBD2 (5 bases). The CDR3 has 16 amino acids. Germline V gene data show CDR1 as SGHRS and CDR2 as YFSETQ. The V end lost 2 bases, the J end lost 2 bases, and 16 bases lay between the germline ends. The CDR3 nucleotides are TGCGCCAGCAGCTTCGTTAATTCGGGCGGGCAAGAGACCCAGTACTTC. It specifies CASSFVNSGGQETQYF.

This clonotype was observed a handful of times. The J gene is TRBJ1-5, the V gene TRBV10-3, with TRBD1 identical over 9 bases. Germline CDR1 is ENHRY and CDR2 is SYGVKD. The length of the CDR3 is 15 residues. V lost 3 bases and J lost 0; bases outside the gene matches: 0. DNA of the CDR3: TGTGCCATCAGTGAACAGGGGGCTAGCAATCAGCCCCAGCATTTT. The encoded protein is CAISEQGASNQPQHF.